This T cell receptor beta chain stems from a study of T cells in Graves' hyperthyroidism and ophthalmopathy. Germline CDR1 is MNHNS and CDR2 is SASEGT. V was shortened by 7 bases and J by 3 bases, with 10 bases between the two germline ends. This CDR3 contains 13 residues. Researchers took RNA transcripts and amplified the TCR beta CDR3 regions from them. TCR CDR3 regions were first amplified by RT-PCR with HTBI primers. From the multiplex PCR reads, TCRdb called clonotypes with MiXCR, one entry per CDR3 protein. The sample comprises hundreds of thousands of distinct CDR3 sequences, around 13% of which are singletons, and approximately 15% rests with the top ten.

The chain is built from TRBV6-1 and TRBJ2-1; no definite D call. Material for sequencing was blood. The origin of this receptor is a woman aged 40 to 50 with Graves' hyperthyroidism. The CDR3 coding sequence is TGTGCCAGCACCCTGGACGGCTACAATGAGCAGTTCTTC. This gives the protein CASTLDGYNEQFF.